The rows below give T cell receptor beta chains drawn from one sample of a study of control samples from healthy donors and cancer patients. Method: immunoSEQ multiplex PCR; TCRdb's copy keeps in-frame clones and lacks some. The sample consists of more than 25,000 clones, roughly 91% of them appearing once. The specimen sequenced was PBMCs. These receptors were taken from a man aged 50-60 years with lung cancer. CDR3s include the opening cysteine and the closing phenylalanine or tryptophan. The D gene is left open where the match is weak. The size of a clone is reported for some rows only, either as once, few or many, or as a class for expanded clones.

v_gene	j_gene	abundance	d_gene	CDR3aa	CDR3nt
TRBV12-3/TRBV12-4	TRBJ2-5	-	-	CASSLREETQYF	TGTGCCAGCAGTTTAAGAGAAGAGACCCAGTACTTC
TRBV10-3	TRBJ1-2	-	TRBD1	CAISESTGVDYGYTF	TGTGCCATCAGTGAGTCGACAGGGGTTGACTATGGCTACACCTTC
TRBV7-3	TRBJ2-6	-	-	CASSSTGTGANVLTF	TGTGCCAGCAGCTCCACAGGGACCGGGGCCAACGTCCTGACTTTC
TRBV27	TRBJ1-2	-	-	CASSLSRGGRGGYGYTF	TGTGCCAGCAGTTTATCGCGGGGGGGCCGGGGGGGCTATGGCTACACCTTC
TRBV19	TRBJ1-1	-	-	CASSMGSLNTEAFF	TGTGCCAGTAGTATGGGGAGTCTGAACACTGAAGCTTTCTTT
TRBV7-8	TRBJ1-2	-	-	CASNGGGNYGYTF	TGTGCCAGCAACGGGGGGGGCAACTATGGCTACACCTTC
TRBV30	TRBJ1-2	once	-	CAWSPGSGYTF	TGTGCCTGGAGCCCCGGTTCTGGCTACACCTTC
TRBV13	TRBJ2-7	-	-	CASSSRTVTYEQYF	TGTGCCAGCAGCTCTCGGACAGTTACCTACGAGCAGTACTTC
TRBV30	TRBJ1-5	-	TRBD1	CAYGTVRFEPQHF	TGTGCCTATGGGACAGTCCGGTTTGAGCCCCAGCATTTT
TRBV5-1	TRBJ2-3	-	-	CASTGTSTDTQYF	TGCGCCAGCACCGGGACTAGCACAGATACGCAGTATTTT
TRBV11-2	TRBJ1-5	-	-	CASSLGLDKSQPQHF	TGTGCCAGCAGCTTAGGCCTGGACAAAAGTCAGCCCCAGCATTTT
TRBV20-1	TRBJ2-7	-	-	CSAMKEDEQYF	TGCAGTGCTATGAAGGAGGACGAGCAGTACTTC
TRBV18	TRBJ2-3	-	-	CASSFSRAGTDTQYF	TGTGCCAGCTCCTTTAGCAGGGCAGGCACAGATACGCAGTATTTT
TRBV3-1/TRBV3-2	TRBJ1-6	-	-	CASSQEANSNSPLHF	TGTGCCAGCAGCCAAGAGGCGAACAGCAATTCACCCCTCCACTTT
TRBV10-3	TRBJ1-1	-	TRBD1	CAISDQGEGTEAFF	TGTGCCATCAGTGATCAGGGGGAGGGGACTGAAGCTTTCTTT
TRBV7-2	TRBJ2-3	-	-	CASSLPPGQQYF	TGTGCCAGCAGCTTGCCGCCGGGCCAACAGTATTTT
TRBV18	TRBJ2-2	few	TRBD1	CASSPLSQGNTGELFF	TGTGCCAGCTCACCACTTTCACAGGGGAATACCGGGGAGCTGTTTTTT
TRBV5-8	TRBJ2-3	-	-	CASSLRRDTQYF	TGTGCCAGCAGCTTGCGTCGGGATACGCAGTATTTT
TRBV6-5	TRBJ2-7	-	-	CASSSRRGDNAYEQYF	TGTGCCAGCAGTTCCCGTCGCGGGGATAACGCCTACGAGCAGTACTTC
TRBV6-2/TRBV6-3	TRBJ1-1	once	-	CASSYHGWRTEAFF	TGTGCCAGCAGTTACCACGGTTGGCGCACTGAAGCTTTCTTT
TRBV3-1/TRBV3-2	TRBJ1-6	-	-	CASSQTPRGWGSPLHF	TGTGCCAGCAGCCAAACACCTCGAGGTTGGGGTTCACCCCTCCACTTT
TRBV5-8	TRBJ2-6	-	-	CASSLETGTGANVLTF	TGTGCCAGCAGCTTGGAGACGGGAACTGGGGCCAACGTCCTGACTTTC
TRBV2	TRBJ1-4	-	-	CASTPLWEKLFF	TGTGCCAGCACACCCCTCTGGGAAAAACTGTTTTTT
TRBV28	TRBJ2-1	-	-	CASSFQGKGWEQFF	TGTGCCAGCAGTTTTCAGGGTAAGGGATGGGAGCAGTTCTTC
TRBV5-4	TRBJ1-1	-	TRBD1	CASSGTGGTEAFF	TGTGCCAGCTCCGGGACAGGGGGCACTGAAGCTTTCTTT
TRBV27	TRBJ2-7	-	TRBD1	CASSLQGAYEQYF	TGTGCCAGCAGCCTACAGGGGGCCTACGAGCAGTACTTC
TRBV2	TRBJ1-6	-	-	CASRGVGSGRQNSPLHF	TGTGCCAGCAGGGGTGTGGGCTCGGGACGGCAGAATTCACCCCTCCACTTT
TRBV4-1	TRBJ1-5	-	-	CASSQEEISNQPQHF	TGCGCCAGCAGCCAAGAAGAGATTAGCAATCAGCCCCAGCATTTT
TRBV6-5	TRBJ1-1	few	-	CASSYSAGANTEAFF	TGTGCCAGCAGTTACTCGGCAGGGGCGAACACTGAAGCTTTCTTT
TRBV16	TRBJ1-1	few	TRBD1	CASSPDRLTEAFF	TGTGCCAGCAGCCCGGACAGGCTCACTGAAGCTTTCTTT
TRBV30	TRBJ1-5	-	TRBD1	CAWSSGTGSYQPQHF	TGTGCCTGGAGTAGCGGGACAGGGAGCTATCAGCCCCAGCATTTT
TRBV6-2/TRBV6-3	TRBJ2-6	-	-	CASSHSIGANVLTF	TGTGCCAGCAGTCACTCGATCGGGGCCAACGTCCTGACTTTC
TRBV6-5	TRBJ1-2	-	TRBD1	CASRGTGKSDDTF	TGTGCCAGCAGGGGGACAGGCAAGTCAGATGACACCTTC
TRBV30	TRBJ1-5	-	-	CAWSLGNQPQHF	TGTGCCTGGAGTCTGGGGAATCAGCCCCAGCATTTT
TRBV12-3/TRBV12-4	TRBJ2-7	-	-	CASSIRVTYEQYF	TGTGCCAGCAGTATCAGGGTCACCTACGAGCAGTACTTC
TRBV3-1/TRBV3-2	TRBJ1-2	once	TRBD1	CASSQAGTGPLGYTF	TGTGCCAGCAGCCAAGCCGGGACAGGGCCTCTTGGCTACACCTTC
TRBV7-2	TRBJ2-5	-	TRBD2	CASSLASRGAGGYQETQYF	TGTGCCAGCAGCTTAGCGTCTCGGGGAGCGGGGGGATACCAAGAGACCCAGTACTTC
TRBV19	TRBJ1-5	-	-	CASSNGAGGNQPQHF	TGTGCCAGTAGTAATGGGGCAGGTGGCAATCAGCCCCAGCATTTT
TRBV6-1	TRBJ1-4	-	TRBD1	CASSEQGATEKLFF	TGTGCCAGCAGTGAACAGGGGGCGACTGAAAAACTGTTTTTT
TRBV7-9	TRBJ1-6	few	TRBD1	CASKGQGGSPLHF	TGTGCCAGCAAAGGACAGGGAGGCTCACCCCTCCACTTT
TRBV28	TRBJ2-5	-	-	CASSDSETQYF	TGTGCCAGCAGTGACAGTGAGACCCAGTACTTC
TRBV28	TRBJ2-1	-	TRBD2	CAHGLAGVSSYNEQFF	TGTGCCCACGGACTAGCGGGTGTTAGCTCCTACAATGAGCAGTTCTTC
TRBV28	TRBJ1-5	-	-	CASSTGLGQPQHF	TGTGCCAGCAGTACAGGGCTCGGTCAGCCCCAGCATTTT
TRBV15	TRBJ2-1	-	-	CATDLLGERRAYNEQFF	TGTGCCACCGATTTACTGGGGGAGAGACGCGCCTACAATGAGCAGTTCTTC
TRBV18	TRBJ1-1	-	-	CASSPSQGVTEAFF	TGTGCCAGCTCACCCTCTCAGGGTGTCACTGAAGCTTTCTTT
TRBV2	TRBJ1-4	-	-	CASSFLGMDEKLFF	TGTGCCAGCAGTTTTCTAGGGATGGATGAAAAACTGTTTTTT